The 2 T cell receptor beta chains below were found in one sample sequenced in a study of T cell clonality in common variable immunodeficiency. Assay used: immunoSEQ multiplex PCR; TCRdb lists only in-frame clones, some missing. This sample has roughly 30,000 clones and no singletons, with around 3.3% in the ten largest. Their antigens are not known. The study's findings and limits: In common variable immunodeficiency, TCR beta chains reportedly carried fewer deletions and N-nucleotide insertions.

Sample: peripheral blood mononuclear cells. These receptors all stem from a human donor with common variable immunodeficiency.

This clone was recorded many times. The read ends 3 residues early relative to the CDR3; the germline J gene fills the gap. The chain links TRBV5-1 to TRBJ2-3; D is undetermined. Trimming removed 0 bases at V and 0 bases at J, with 8 bases between. Germline loops: CDR1 SGHRS, CDR2 YFSETQ. This CDR3 is built from 15 residues. The CDR3 DNA, read in part, is TGCGCCAGCAGCTTGGACAGTACTAGCACAGATACG. It codes for CASSLDSTSTDT. The full CDR3 protein is CASSLDSTSTDTQYF.

This clone showed up many times. The CDR3 end is not reached by the read, which stops 3 residues before it; the germline J gene fills it in. This sequence joins TRBV14 and TRBJ2-1; 12 positions agree with TRBD2. V trimming: 1 base; J trimming: 8 bases; junction bases outside the gene matches: 6. This CDR3 has 16 amino acids. Germline V gene lookup returns CDR1 SGHDN and CDR2 FVKESK. The CDR3 bases that were read are TGTGCCAGCAGCCAAGTACGGACTAGCGGGAACGATGAG. This encodes CASSQVRTSGNDE. The CDR3 reads in full as CASSQVRTSGNDEQFF.